The clone carrying this T cell receptor (beta chain) was recorded once. The sample belongs to a study of blood T cells in healthy people across ages. Primers used in a second PCR of about 6 to 11 cycles were a sample-barcoded 5' primer and a J-beta primer mix. TCRdb reprocessed the 5' RACE reads with MiXCR, giving one entry per CDR3 protein. The top ten hold under 20% of the sample, which has over a million distinct CDR3 sequences, less than 50% seen once. The CDR3 extends over 17 amino acids. Germline V CDR1 and CDR2: DFQATT, SNEGSKA (reference sequence). Trimming cost V 0 bases and J 5 bases; bases outside gene matches: 13. The extraction recovered at least 6 micrograms of total RNA per sample.

The gene calls are TRBV20-1 and TRBJ2-5; 9 bases are shared with TRBD2. The receptor was derived from a woman aged 60 to 75 in good health. Sequenced: blood. The CDR3 is CSARDPFSGRSRETQYF. The CDR3 coding sequence is TGCAGTGCTAGAGATCCTTTTAGCGGGAGATCAAGGGAGACCCAGTACTTC.